Each of the 8 T cell receptor beta chains below was sequenced from the same sample in a study of graft-versus-host responses after intestinal transplantation. Sequencing used immunoSEQ multiplex PCR; TCRdb keeps in-frame clones, though not all of them. The sample includes roughly 100,000 clones, about 88% of them seen just once. These TCRs are of unknown antigen specificity. Here the sequenced sample was unstimulated CD4+ T cells sorted from spleen or lymph node cells, taken before intestinal transplant. The receptors originated from a human donor who received an intestinal transplant.

The gene calls are TRBV27 and TRBJ2-3; 11 bases fit TRBD2. After removal of 5 bases from V and 8 bases from J, the junction contained 12 bases not matched to a gene. Germline CDR1 reads MNHEY; CDR2 reads SMNVEV (reference sequence). The CDR3 covers 16 residues. The CDR3 reads CASSALAGGPGGTQYF. The CDR3, as DNA: TGTGCCAGCAGTGCCCTAGCGGGGGGCCCAGGAGGTACGCAGTATTTT.

The chain combines TRBV10-3 with TRBJ2-1; 13 bases match TRBD2. CDR3 size: 15 residues. The trim removed 3 bases at V and 8 bases at J, leaving 4 bases unmatched. Per the germline V gene, CDR1 is ENHRY and CDR2 is SYGVKD. Here the CDR3 DNA reads TGTGCCATCAGTGAAGGAACTAGCGGGAGGGATGAGCAGTTCTTC. It encodes CAISEGTSGRDEQFF.

This clone showed up just once. This rearrangement joins TRBV10-3 to TRBJ2-7; maybe TRBD1 (5 bases). The CDR3 consists of 13 residues. Germline loops: CDR1 ENHRY, CDR2 SYGVKD. Trimming pared 3 bases from V and 5 bases from J, leaving 11 bases between. The CDR3 loop is CAISDNRLHEQYF. In DNA, the CDR3 is TGTGCCATCAGTGACAACAGGCTGCACGAGCAGTACTTC.

The J gene is TRBJ2-5, the V gene TRBV7-6; tentatively, D is TRBD1 (5 bases). The J call could be wrong; TRBJ2-7 is a better fit for the DNA end. Germline-derived CDR1 and CDR2 are SGHVS and FNYEAQ. This CDR3 is 14 amino acids long. The CDR3 DNA is TGTGCCAGCAGCTTATTCAGGGATAACGACGAGCAGTACTTC. Translation: CASSLFRDNDEQYF.

V is TRBV11-1 and J is TRBJ2-5; no clear D gene. V lost 2 bases to trimming and J lost 5 bases, with 18 bases between them. The germline CDR1 and CDR2 sequences are SGHAT and FQDESV (reference sequence). CDR3 length equals 16 residues. The CDR3 nucleotides read TGTGCCAGCAGCTTACGGGTCAGCGCGCTACGGGAGACCCAGTACTTC. Translating it yields CASSLRVSALRETQYF.

The genes are TRBV18 and TRBJ2-5, with TRBD1 as a possible D gene (6 bases). There are 12 residues in the CDR3. V lost 6 bases and J 11 bases, leaving 16 bases between the germline ends. Germline CDR1 is KGHSH and CDR2 is LQKENI. In DNA, the CDR3 is TGTGCCAGCTCTCAACAGGGCTCAGAGCAGTACTTC. Translating gives CASSQQGSEQYF.

This chain connects TRBV10-3 to TRBJ2-1; 10 bases are a match to TRBD2. CDR3 length: 14 residues. The V segment lost 9 bases and the J segment 4 bases; nucleotides outside the gene matches: 6. CDR1 and CDR2 (germline): ENHRY, SYGVKD. Written as DNA, the CDR3 is TGTGCCATTACAAGCGGGGGGGGTTACAATGAGCAGTTCTTC. It specifies CAITSGGGYNEQFF.

This clone was seen a single time. The chain carries TRBV19 and TRBJ1-2; 7 bases align to TRBD1. Per germline, CDR1 LNHDA and CDR2 SQIVND (reference sequence). V gave up 6 bases and J gave up 8 bases; unmatched junction bases: 6. The CDR3 contains 12 residues. CDR3 DNA: TGTGCCAGTAGGAGGGGGCTAGGGGGCTACACCTTC. Protein sequence: CASRRGLGGYTF.